A selection of T cell receptor beta chains follows, all from one sample in a study of blood T cell repertoires in COVID-19. Using immunoSEQ multiplex PCR, the repertoire was profiled, and TCRdb retains in-frame clones only, with some absent. The data contain roughly 130,000 clones, 90% of them seen just once; the ten biggest clones take up about 4%. Sample: peripheral blood. These receptors all stem from a man aged 50 to 59 with active COVID-19. CDR3s include the opening cysteine and the closing phenylalanine or tryptophan. The D gene is left open where the match is weak. Size values are once, few and many counts, or a class for expanded clones, and some rows have none.

J	size	V	D	DNA	CDR3
TRBJ1-2	-	TRBV3-1/TRBV3-2	TRBD1	TGTGCCAGCAGCCTGACAGGGGTGGGAAATGGCTACACCTTC	CASSLTGVGNGYTF
TRBJ2-6	-	TRBV30	TRBD1	TGTGCCTGGAGTTGGGACAGGTCTAGCTCTGGGGCCAACGTCCTGACTTTC	CAWSWDRSSSGANVLTF
TRBJ1-1	-	TRBV18	-	TGTGCCAGCTCAGAGGTTACCGGAGAAGCTTTCTTT	CASSEVTGEAFF
TRBJ1-1	once	TRBV5-4	TRBD1	TGTGCCAGCAGCTTGGGACAGGGCAGGGCTGAAGCTTTCTTT	CASSLGQGRAEAFF
TRBJ1-4	-	TRBV3-1/TRBV3-2	TRBD1	TGTGCCAGCAGCCTTTCCGGGACAGCTAATGAAAAACTGTTTTTT	CASSLSGTANEKLFF
TRBJ2-2	-	TRBV11-3	-	TGTGCCAGCGGGAGCGGGGAGCTGTTTTTT	CASGSGELFF
TRBJ2-7	-	TRBV24-1	-	TGTGCCACCAGTGATCTCGAACGGAGGGGGCCTTACGAGCAGTACTTC	CATSDLERRGPYEQYF
TRBJ2-1	-	TRBV30	TRBD2	TGTGCCTGGAGTCGCACTAGCGGGCGGTATAATGAGCAGTTCTTC	CAWSRTSGRYNEQFF
TRBJ2-5	-	TRBV14	-	TGTGCCAGCAGCCAAGCTCAAGAGACCCAGTACTTC	CASSQAQETQYF
TRBJ2-5	few	TRBV5-1	-	TGCGCCAGCAGCTTGGCTTTATCAGGGTTCGAGACCCAGTACTTC	CASSLALSGFETQYF
TRBJ1-5	-	TRBV6-4	TRBD1	TGTGCCAGCAGGGGACTACAGGGGGGTTGCAATCAGCCCCAGCATTTT	CASRGLQGGCNQPQHF
TRBJ2-2	-	TRBV11-2	-	TGTGCCAGCAGCCCCCTTAGGGGAAACACCGGGGAGCTGTTTTTT	CASSPLRGNTGELFF
TRBJ1-6	-	TRBV6-6	-	TGTGCCAGCAGTCCGACTTTAGGAGGGTCCTATAATTCACCCCTCCACTTT	CASSPTLGGSYNSPLHF
TRBJ2-1	once	TRBV3-1/TRBV3-2	TRBD2	TGTGCCAGCAGCCCGGGGGGAAACTCCTACAATGAGCAGTTCTTC	CASSPGGNSYNEQFF
TRBJ1-2	-	TRBV19	-	TGTGCCAGTAGTTCTTATGGAGGTGGGAATGGCTACACCTTC	CASSSYGGGNGYTF
TRBJ2-5	-	TRBV7-9	-	TGTGCCAGCAGCTTACCGTTTGAGACCCAGTACTTC	CASSLPFETQYF
TRBJ1-4	-	TRBV3-1/TRBV3-2	TRBD1	TGTGCCAGCAGCTCGCGACAGGGATATGAAAAACTGTTTTTT	CASSSRQGYEKLFF
TRBJ2-6	-	TRBV19	TRBD1	TGTGCCAGTAGTATATGGCAGGGGGCGCCCGGGGCCAACGTCCTGACTTTC	CASSIWQGAPGANVLTF
TRBJ1-3	-	TRBV3-1/TRBV3-2	TRBD1	TGTGCCAGCAGCCGAGAGGACAGGGGTGGTCAGGGTAACACCATATATTTT	CASSREDRGGQGNTIYF
TRBJ1-2	-	TRBV12-3/TRBV12-4	-	TGTGCCAGCAAGAGTGGTGCGGGAGGCTACACCTTC	CASKSGAGGYTF
TRBJ2-1	-	TRBV2	-	TGTGCCAGCAGTGAAAGCAGGTACAATGAGCAGTTCTTC	CASSESRYNEQFF